This T cell receptor beta chain was recovered during a study of T-cell reconstitution after alpha-beta-depleted transplantation in children. Study-wide results and caveats: From surviving recipient T cells and thymic progenitors came the high day-60 TCRbeta diversity observed in some patients. Several hundred expanded graft clones reportedly supplied alpha-beta T cells about two months after transplant.

TCRbeta library preparation incorporated unique molecular identifiers. TCRdb called the PCR reads again in MiXCR, with one record for every CDR3 protein. The table lists about 420,000 distinct CDR3 sequences, about 17% of them singletons, with 29% in the top ten. A few counts support this clonotype. Its target is not known. This CDR3 comprises 16 residues. V dropped 0 bases and J dropped 7 bases, with 18 bases sitting between them. CDR1 is SGHRS and CDR2 is YFSETQ in the germline V gene. The gene calls are TRBV5-1 and TRBJ2-3; D not certain. The material sequenced was PBMCs, mostly from graft donor cells, taken 360 days after TCRalphabeta/CD19-depleted stem cell transplant. The receptor's source is a boy younger than two who had a stem cell transplant for Wiskott-Aldrich syndrome, so the T cells may come from the graft donor. The CDR3 region is CASSLEVGGAKNTQYF. CDR3 coding DNA: TGCGCCAGCAGCTTGGAGGTCGGCGGCGCCAAGAATACGCAGTATTTT.